These T cell receptor beta chains were read from a single sample in a study of control samples from healthy donors and cancer patients. The table came from immunoSEQ multiplex PCR; TCRdb's copy has only in-frame clones and leaves some out. This sample has 150,000 to 160,000 clones, with more than 85% found just once. Sequenced: blood. The receptors here all came from a middle-aged man in good health. CDR3s include the opening cysteine and the closing phenylalanine or tryptophan. The order of the fields is V gene, clone size, J gene, CDR3 protein. Not all rows give a size; the values are once, few, many and, for expanded clones, a class.

TRBV6-6	.	TRBJ2-5	CASRRGGQETQYF
TRBV10-1	.	TRBJ2-7	CATRTYEQYF
TRBV24-1	.	TRBJ2-7	CATSALGSGGVYEQYF
TRBV6-5	.	TRBJ2-7	CASSYLAGAYEQYF
TRBV25-1	.	TRBJ2-5	CASTVTGGMETQYF
TRBV5-4	few	TRBJ1-5	CASSTTPYSNQPQHF
TRBV19	.	TRBJ1-2	CASRDSSLYGYTF
TRBV5-4	.	TRBJ2-1	CASSSKQGVYSNEQFF
TRBV5-1	once	TRBJ1-5	CASSLGANQPQHF
TRBV6-5	.	TRBJ2-2	CATRTSGNTGELFF
TRBV27	.	TRBJ2-7	CASSSGATVSYEQYF
TRBV5-4	once	TRBJ1-1	CASSLGAGTMNTEAFF
TRBV27	.	TRBJ1-2	CASSQTGSYGYTF
TRBV6-5	.	TRBJ1-3	CASRGTGVGGNTIYF
TRBV18	.	TRBJ1-5	CASSPQGPSGGNQPQHF
TRBV5-4	.	TRBJ2-7	CASSLPQGSGMGGGSYEQYF